These T cell receptor beta chains were read from a single sample in a study of shared clonotypes between healthy human individuals. TCRdb's table, derived via immunoSEQ multiplex PCR, lists solely in-frame clones and lacks some. The sample yields around 2.1 million clones, 85% to 95% seen once. The specimen was naive CD8+ T cells from PBMCs. The receptor set was obtained from a man between 18 and 35 years old in good health. Some clones in this sample may be carry-over from other donors' samples. CDR3s include the opening cysteine and the closing phenylalanine or tryptophan. Fields, in order: V gene, J gene, D gene, clone size, CDR3 DNA, CDR3 protein. D genes are given only for firm matches. Size is omitted from some rows. Given values are once, few, many or a class for expanded clones.

v_gene: TRBV4-1
j_gene: TRBJ2-5
d_gene: TRBD1
abundance: .
CDR3nt: TGCGCCAGCAGCCAGGCAAACAGGGGACAAGAGACCCAGTACTTC
CDR3aa: CASSQANRGQETQYF

v_gene: TRBV27
j_gene: TRBJ1-2
d_gene: .
abundance: .
CDR3nt: TGTGCCAGCAGTCAGTCGAGGTCAGACTATGGCTACACCTTC
CDR3aa: CASSQSRSDYGYTF

v_gene: TRBV19
j_gene: TRBJ2-7
d_gene: .
abundance: .
CDR3nt: TGTGCCAGTAGCTCAGGGGAAACGTTTGACGAGCAGTACTTC
CDR3aa: CASSSGETFDEQYF

v_gene: TRBV19
j_gene: TRBJ1-5
d_gene: TRBD1
abundance: .
CDR3nt: TGTGCCAGTACCGGGACAGGGTACAGCCAGCCCCAGCATTTT
CDR3aa: CASTGTGYSQPQHF

v_gene: TRBV5-1
j_gene: TRBJ2-7
d_gene: TRBD1
abundance: .
CDR3nt: TGCGCCAGCAGCCAAAACAGGGGCTCAAATTACGAGCAGTACTTC
CDR3aa: CASSQNRGSNYEQYF

v_gene: TRBV5-8
j_gene: TRBJ2-7
d_gene: .
abundance: few
CDR3nt: TGTGCCAGCAGCCCCGCCTACGAGCAGTACTTC
CDR3aa: CASSPAYEQYF

v_gene: TRBV5-1
j_gene: TRBJ1-1
d_gene: .
abundance: .
CDR3nt: TGCGCCACACGGGGGACGATGAACACTGAAGCTTTCTTT
CDR3aa: CATRGTMNTEAFF

v_gene: TRBV7-9
j_gene: TRBJ1-4
d_gene: .
abundance: .
CDR3nt: TGTGCCAGCAGCTTAGCACAGCAAGAAAAACTGTTTTTT
CDR3aa: CASSLAQQEKLFF

v_gene: TRBV7-6
j_gene: TRBJ2-1
d_gene: TRBD1
abundance: .
CDR3nt: TGTGCCAGCAGCCTCGGACAGGGGGCCTACAATGAGCAGTTCTTC
CDR3aa: CASSLGQGAYNEQFF

v_gene: TRBV28
j_gene: TRBJ2-2
d_gene: .
abundance: .
CDR3nt: TGTGCCAGCAGTTTATTTGCTTCATCCGGGGAGCTGTTTTTT
CDR3aa: CASSLFASSGELFF

v_gene: TRBV27
j_gene: TRBJ2-7
d_gene: .
abundance: .
CDR3nt: TGTGCCAGCAGTTTGGTTGGGACATACTCCAACGAGCAGTACTTC
CDR3aa: CASSLVGTYSNEQYF

v_gene: TRBV5-1
j_gene: TRBJ1-5
d_gene: TRBD1
abundance: once
CDR3nt: TGCGCCAGCAGCGCGGGACAGGGGAGCAATCAGCCCCAGCATTTT
CDR3aa: CASSAGQGSNQPQHF

v_gene: TRBV5-1
j_gene: TRBJ2-7
d_gene: TRBD1
abundance: .
CDR3nt: TGCGCCAGCAGCCAACCGGGACAGACCTACGAGCAGTACTTC
CDR3aa: CASSQPGQTYEQYF

v_gene: TRBV13
j_gene: TRBJ1-2
d_gene: TRBD1
abundance: .
CDR3nt: TGTGCCAGCAGCTTACGGACAGGGGGCGAATATGGCTACACCTTC
CDR3aa: CASSLRTGGEYGYTF

v_gene: TRBV27
j_gene: TRBJ1-5
d_gene: .
abundance: .
CDR3nt: TGTGCCAGCAGACCGGGGACCTTCCTCTCGGGACCCCAGCATTTT
CDR3aa: CASRPGTFLSGPQHF

v_gene: TRBV27
j_gene: TRBJ1-2
d_gene: .
abundance: .
CDR3nt: TGTGCCAGCAGTCATCGACAGGATAACGGCTACACCTTC
CDR3aa: CASSHRQDNGYTF

v_gene: TRBV5-4
j_gene: TRBJ2-7
d_gene: .
abundance: .
CDR3nt: TGTGCCAGCAGCTTCATGGGGAGTCCCTCCTACGAGCAGTACTTC
CDR3aa: CASSFMGSPSYEQYF

v_gene: TRBV7-2
j_gene: TRBJ2-7
d_gene: .
abundance: .
CDR3nt: TGTGCCAGCAGCCCCTATGCCAGGGGGGTTAACGAGCAGTACTTC
CDR3aa: CASSPYARGVNEQYF

v_gene: TRBV6-1
j_gene: TRBJ1-2
d_gene: .
abundance: once
CDR3nt: TGTGCCAGCAGTGACATGGTAGTGGGCAGGGAGGACTATGGCTACACCTTC
CDR3aa: CASSDMVVGREDYGYTF

v_gene: TRBV29-1
j_gene: TRBJ2-5
d_gene: .
abundance: .
CDR3nt: TGCAGCGTGGCCCCGGTTCGACCGGGAGAGACCCAGTACTTC
CDR3aa: CSVAPVRPGETQYF

v_gene: TRBV27
j_gene: TRBJ1-1
d_gene: .
abundance: .
CDR3nt: TGTGCCAGCAGTTTAGTCAGGATCGGCACTGAAGCTTTCTTT
CDR3aa: CASSLVRIGTEAFF

v_gene: TRBV27
j_gene: TRBJ2-7
d_gene: .
abundance: once
CDR3nt: TGTGCCAGCAGTCTTTCCCGTTTCTACGAGCAGTACTTC
CDR3aa: CASSLSRFYEQYF

v_gene: TRBV7-8
j_gene: TRBJ1-1
d_gene: TRBD1
abundance: .
CDR3nt: TGTGCCAGCAGCCTGGGACAGGGAGTAGAAGCTTTCTTT
CDR3aa: CASSLGQGVEAFF

v_gene: TRBV7-9
j_gene: TRBJ2-7
d_gene: .
abundance: once
CDR3nt: TGTGCCAGCAGCTTAGTTGTGGGGGCCTCCGACGAGCAGTACTTC
CDR3aa: CASSLVVGASDEQYF

v_gene: TRBV6-5
j_gene: TRBJ2-7
d_gene: TRBD2
abundance: .
CDR3nt: TGTGCCAGCAGTTACTCCCCGGGACTAGCCTACGAGCAGTACTTC
CDR3aa: CASSYSPGLAYEQYF

v_gene: TRBV2
j_gene: TRBJ2-5
d_gene: .
abundance: .
CDR3nt: TGTGCCAGCATGGTTTATCCCACAGAGACCCAGTACTTC
CDR3aa: CASMVYPTETQYF

v_gene: TRBV19
j_gene: TRBJ2-7
d_gene: TRBD2
abundance: .
CDR3nt: TGTGCCAGTAGTACCGGGGGGGTGGACGAGCAGTACTTC
CDR3aa: CASSTGGVDEQYF

v_gene: TRBV25-1
j_gene: TRBJ1-2
d_gene: TRBD1
abundance: .
CDR3nt: TGTGCCAGCAGTGTACAAGACAGGGGAGAGTATGGCTACACCTTC
CDR3aa: CASSVQDRGEYGYTF

v_gene: TRBV27
j_gene: TRBJ2-3
d_gene: TRBD2
abundance: once
CDR3nt: TGTGCCAGCAGTCCAGGGACTAGCGGCACGACGCAGTATTTT
CDR3aa: CASSPGTSGTTQYF

v_gene: TRBV29-1
j_gene: TRBJ1-2
d_gene: .
abundance: .
CDR3nt: TGCAGCGCCCCCCGAGAAGGCAACTATGGCTACACCTTC
CDR3aa: CSAPREGNYGYTF

v_gene: TRBV7-2
j_gene: TRBJ2-7
d_gene: TRBD2
abundance: .
CDR3nt: TGTGCCAGCAGCATCGGACTAGCGGCATACGAGCAGTACTTC
CDR3aa: CASSIGLAAYEQYF

v_gene: TRBV29-1
j_gene: TRBJ2-5
d_gene: .
abundance: .
CDR3nt: TGCAGCGTTGAGTTCACAGACTCCCTCCAAGAGACCCAGTACTTC
CDR3aa: CSVEFTDSLQETQYF

v_gene: TRBV30
j_gene: TRBJ1-2
d_gene: .
abundance: .
CDR3nt: TGTGCCTGGAGTGTACGGCAGTATGGCTACACCTTC
CDR3aa: CAWSVRQYGYTF

v_gene: TRBV28
j_gene: TRBJ2-7
d_gene: TRBD2
abundance: .
CDR3nt: TGTGCCAGCAGTATACCTCCAAGGACTAGCGGGAGGTATCAGTACGAGCAGTACTTC
CDR3aa: CASSIPPRTSGRYQYEQYF

v_gene: TRBV6-6
j_gene: TRBJ2-1
d_gene: .
abundance: .
CDR3nt: TGTGCCAGCAGTTACGGGGCTAACAATGAGCAGTTCTTC
CDR3aa: CASSYGANNEQFF

v_gene: TRBV2
j_gene: TRBJ2-7
d_gene: TRBD1
abundance: once
CDR3nt: TGTGCCAGGGGACAGGGCTACGAGCAGTACTTC
CDR3aa: CARGQGYEQYF

v_gene: TRBV7-9
j_gene: TRBJ1-1
d_gene: .
abundance: .
CDR3nt: TGTGCCAGCAGCCCTACCTGGCCCCCTGAAGCTTTCTTT
CDR3aa: CASSPTWPPEAFF

v_gene: TRBV6-5
j_gene: TRBJ1-1
d_gene: .
abundance: few
CDR3nt: TGTGCCAGCAGTTACCGGGGCGGTATGAACACTGAAGCTTTCTTT
CDR3aa: CASSYRGGMNTEAFF

v_gene: TRBV7-9
j_gene: TRBJ1-1
d_gene: .
abundance: once
CDR3nt: TGTGCCAGCAGCTTAATGGAGACTGAAGCTTTCTTT
CDR3aa: CASSLMETEAFF

v_gene: TRBV28
j_gene: TRBJ1-5
d_gene: .
abundance: .
CDR3nt: TGTGCCAGCAGTTTAACCCTTTATAGCAATCAGCCCCAGCATTTT
CDR3aa: CASSLTLYSNQPQHF

v_gene: TRBV14
j_gene: TRBJ2-7
d_gene: .
abundance: .
CDR3nt: TGTGCCAGCAGCCTTTTGAGCTACGAGCAGTACTTC
CDR3aa: CASSLLSYEQYF

v_gene: TRBV27
j_gene: TRBJ2-1
d_gene: .
abundance: .
CDR3nt: TGTGCCAGCAGTCGAACTCGACAGCCTGGTTGGGATGAGCAGTTCTTC
CDR3aa: CASSRTRQPGWDEQFF

v_gene: TRBV28
j_gene: TRBJ1-1
d_gene: .
abundance: .
CDR3nt: TGTGCCAGCAGTTTAACCCCGGGGGCAAGGACTGAAGCTTTCTTT
CDR3aa: CASSLTPGARTEAFF

v_gene: TRBV5-1
j_gene: TRBJ1-2
d_gene: TRBD1
abundance: .
CDR3nt: TGCGCCAGCAGCTTGGAATGGGACAGGGGGCTTCGCGACTATGGCTACACCTTC
CDR3aa: CASSLEWDRGLRDYGYTF

v_gene: TRBV10-2
j_gene: TRBJ1-1
d_gene: .
abundance: .
CDR3nt: TGCGCCAGCAGTGAGTCGGGACACTTGAACACTGAAGCTTTCTTT
CDR3aa: CASSESGHLNTEAFF

v_gene: TRBV11-3
j_gene: TRBJ2-5
d_gene: TRBD2
abundance: .
CDR3nt: TGTGCCAGCAGCCCCGCGGGGGAGCAAGAGACCCAGTACTTC
CDR3aa: CASSPAGEQETQYF

v_gene: TRBV11-2
j_gene: TRBJ2-2
d_gene: .
abundance: once
CDR3nt: TGTGCCAGCAGCTTAGTCTCGACCGGCGGGGAGCTGTTTTTT
CDR3aa: CASSLVSTGGELFF

v_gene: TRBV7-9
j_gene: TRBJ2-7
d_gene: .
abundance: once
CDR3nt: TGTGCCAGCCAGGACGGCACCTACGAGCAGTACTTC
CDR3aa: CASQDGTYEQYF